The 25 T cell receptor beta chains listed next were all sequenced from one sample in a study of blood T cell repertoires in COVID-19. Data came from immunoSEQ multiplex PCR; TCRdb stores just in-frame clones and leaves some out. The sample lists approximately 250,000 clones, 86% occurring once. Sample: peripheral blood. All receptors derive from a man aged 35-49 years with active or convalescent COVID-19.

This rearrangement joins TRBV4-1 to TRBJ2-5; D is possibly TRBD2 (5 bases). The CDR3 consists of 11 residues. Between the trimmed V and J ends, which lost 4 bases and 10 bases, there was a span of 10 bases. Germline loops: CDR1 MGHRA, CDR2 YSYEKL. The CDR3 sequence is CASSLEGVQYF. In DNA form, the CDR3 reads TGCGCCAGCAGCCTAGAGGGAGTCCAGTACTTC.

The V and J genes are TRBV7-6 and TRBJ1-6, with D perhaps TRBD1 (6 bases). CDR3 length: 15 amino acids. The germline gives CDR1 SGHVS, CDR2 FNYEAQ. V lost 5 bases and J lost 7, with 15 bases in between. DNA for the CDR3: TGTGCCAGCAGCCACAGCCAGGGGCAGAATTCACCCCTCCACTTT. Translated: CASSHSQGQNSPLHF.

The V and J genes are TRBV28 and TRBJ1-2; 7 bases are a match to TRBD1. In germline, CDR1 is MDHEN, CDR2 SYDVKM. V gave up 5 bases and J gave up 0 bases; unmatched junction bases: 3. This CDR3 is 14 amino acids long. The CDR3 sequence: CASSPGGANYGYTF. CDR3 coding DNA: TGTGCCAGCAGTCCAGGGGGAGCTAACTATGGCTACACCTTC.

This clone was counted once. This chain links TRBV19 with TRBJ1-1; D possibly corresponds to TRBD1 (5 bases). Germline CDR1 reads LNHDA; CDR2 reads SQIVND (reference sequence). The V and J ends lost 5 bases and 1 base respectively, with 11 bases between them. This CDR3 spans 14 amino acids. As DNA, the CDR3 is TGTGCCAGTAGTGCCGAGGACAAGAACACTGAAGCTTTCTTT. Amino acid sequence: CASSAEDKNTEAFF.

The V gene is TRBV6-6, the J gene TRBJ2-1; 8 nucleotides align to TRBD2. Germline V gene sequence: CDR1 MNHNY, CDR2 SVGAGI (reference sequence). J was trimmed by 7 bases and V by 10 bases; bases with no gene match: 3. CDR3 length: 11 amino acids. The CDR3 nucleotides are TGTGCCACTCGCGGGAGGAATGAGCAGTTCTTC. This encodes CATRGRNEQFF.

For the CDR3, the DNA is TGCGCCAGCACGAGCGGGGGCCAAGAGACCCAGTACTTC. The encoded protein is CASTSGGQETQYF. The chain combines TRBV5-1 with TRBJ2-5, with TRBD2 identical over 8 bases. The germline V gene has CDR1 SGHRS and CDR2 YFSETQ. Trimming took 6 bases from V and 1 from J; bases not matched to a gene: 2. This CDR3 is built from 13 residues. Supplemented by reference TRBV5-1 and TRBJ2-5, the full variable domain reads KAGVTQTPRYLIKTRGQQVTLSCSPISGHRSVSWYQQTPGQGLQFLFEYFSETQRNKGNFPGRFSGRQFSNSRSEMNVSTLELGDSALYLCASTSGGQETQYFGPGTRLLVL.

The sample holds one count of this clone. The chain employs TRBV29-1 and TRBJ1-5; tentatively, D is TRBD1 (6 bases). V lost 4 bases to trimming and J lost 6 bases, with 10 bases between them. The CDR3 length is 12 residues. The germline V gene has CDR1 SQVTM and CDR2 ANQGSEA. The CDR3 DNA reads TGCAGCGTTGCTTTCAGGGGTCAGCCCCAGCATTTT. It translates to CSVAFRGQPQHF.

Here the CDR3 DNA reads TGTGCCAGCAGTCTTAAGACAGTCAGAACCTTATTTAACACTGAAGCTTTCTTT. Its translation: CASSLKTVRTLFNTEAFF. This chain connects TRBV6-6 to TRBJ1-1; a possible D gene is TRBD1 (5 bases). Germline CDR1 MNHNY, CDR2 SVGAGI (reference sequence). CDR3 length: 18 amino acids. V was clipped by 5 bases and J by 2 bases, with 24 bases between them.

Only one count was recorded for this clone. This CDR3 is CASIQGPGSVAFF. The CDR3, as DNA: TGTGCCAGCATCCAGGGGCCCGGGTCGGTAGCTTTCTTT. The chain recombines TRBV28 with TRBJ1-1; the D gene is possibly TRBD1 (6 bases). V was clipped by 7 bases and J by 10 bases, with 19 bases between them. The CDR3 contains 13 residues. The germline V gene has CDR1 MDHEN and CDR2 SYDVKM.

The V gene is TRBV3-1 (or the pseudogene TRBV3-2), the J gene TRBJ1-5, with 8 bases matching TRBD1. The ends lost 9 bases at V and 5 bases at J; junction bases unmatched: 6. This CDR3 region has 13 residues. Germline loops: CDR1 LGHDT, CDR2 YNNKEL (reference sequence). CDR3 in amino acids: CASSGQEDQPQHF. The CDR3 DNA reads TGTGCCAGTTCGGGACAGGAGGATCAGCCCCAGCATTTT.

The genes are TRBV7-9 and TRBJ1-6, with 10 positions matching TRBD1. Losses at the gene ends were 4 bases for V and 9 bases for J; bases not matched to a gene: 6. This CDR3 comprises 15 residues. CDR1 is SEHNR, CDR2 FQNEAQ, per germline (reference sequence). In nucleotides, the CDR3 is TGTGCCAGCAGCTCAGCGGGACAGGGGAGTTCACCCCTCCACTTT. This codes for CASSSAGQGSSPLHF.

CDR3 DNA sequence: TGTGCCAGCAGTTTCATCAAAAGAGGCCACAATCAGCCCCAGCATTTT. Encoded protein: CASSFIKRGHNQPQHF. This chain connects TRBV28 to TRBJ1-5; no clear D. The CDR3 spans 16 residues. Germline assignment: CDR1 MDHEN and CDR2 SYDVKM. V gave up 3 bases and J gave up 3 bases, with 15 bases separating them.

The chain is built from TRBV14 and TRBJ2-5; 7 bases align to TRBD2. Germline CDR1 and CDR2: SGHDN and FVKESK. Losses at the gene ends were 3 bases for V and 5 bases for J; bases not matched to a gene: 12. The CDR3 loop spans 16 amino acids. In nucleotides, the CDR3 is TGTGCCAGCAGCCACCTTAAAGCGAAGGGAGGGGAGACCCAGTACTTC. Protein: CASSHLKAKGGETQYF.

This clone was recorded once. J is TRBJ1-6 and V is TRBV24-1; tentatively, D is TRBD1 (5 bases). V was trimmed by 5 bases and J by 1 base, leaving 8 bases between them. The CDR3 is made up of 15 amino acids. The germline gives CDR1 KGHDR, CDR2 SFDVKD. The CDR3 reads CATSAGGSYNSPLHF. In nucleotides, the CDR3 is TGTGCCACCAGTGCCGGGGGATCCTATAATTCACCCCTCCACTTT.

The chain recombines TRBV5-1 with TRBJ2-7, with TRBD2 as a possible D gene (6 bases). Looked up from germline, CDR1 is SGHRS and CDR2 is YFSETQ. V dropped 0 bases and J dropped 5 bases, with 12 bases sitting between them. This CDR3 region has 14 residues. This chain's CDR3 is CASSLATGGDEQYF. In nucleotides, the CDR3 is TGCGCCAGCAGCTTGGCCACAGGAGGGGACGAGCAGTACTTC.

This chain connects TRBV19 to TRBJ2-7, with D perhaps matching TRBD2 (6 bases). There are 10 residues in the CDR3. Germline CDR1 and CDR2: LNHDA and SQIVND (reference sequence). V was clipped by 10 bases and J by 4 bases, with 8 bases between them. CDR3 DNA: TGTGCCAATGCGGGGTACGAGCAGTACTTC. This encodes CANAGYEQYF.

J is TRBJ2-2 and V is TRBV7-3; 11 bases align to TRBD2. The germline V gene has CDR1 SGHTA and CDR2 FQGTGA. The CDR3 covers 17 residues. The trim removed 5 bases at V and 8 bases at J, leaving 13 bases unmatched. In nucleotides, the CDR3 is TGTGCCAGCAGCCCCTGGCTAGCGGGAGGCCAGGGGGGGGAGCTGTTTTTT. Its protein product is CASSPWLAGGQGGELFF.

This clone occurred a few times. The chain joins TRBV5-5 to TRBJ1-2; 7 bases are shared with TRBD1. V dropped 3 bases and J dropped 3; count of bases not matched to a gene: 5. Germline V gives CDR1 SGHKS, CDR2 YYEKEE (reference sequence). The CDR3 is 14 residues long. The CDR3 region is CASSSSTGDYGYTF. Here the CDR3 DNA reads TGTGCCAGCAGCTCCTCCACAGGGGACTATGGCTACACCTTC.

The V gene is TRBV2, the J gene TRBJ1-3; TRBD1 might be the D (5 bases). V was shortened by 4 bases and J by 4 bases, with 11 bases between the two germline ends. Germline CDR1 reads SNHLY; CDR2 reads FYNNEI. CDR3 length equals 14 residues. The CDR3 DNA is TGTGCCAGCAGTGGTGGGGCCATCGGAAACACCATATATTTT. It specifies CASSGGAIGNTIYF.

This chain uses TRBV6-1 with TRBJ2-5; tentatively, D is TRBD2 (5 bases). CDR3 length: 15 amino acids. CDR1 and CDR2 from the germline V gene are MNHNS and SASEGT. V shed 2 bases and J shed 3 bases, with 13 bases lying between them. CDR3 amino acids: CASSELLASKETQYF. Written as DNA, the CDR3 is TGTGCCAGCAGTGAATTGTTGGCTAGCAAAGAGACCCAGTACTTC.

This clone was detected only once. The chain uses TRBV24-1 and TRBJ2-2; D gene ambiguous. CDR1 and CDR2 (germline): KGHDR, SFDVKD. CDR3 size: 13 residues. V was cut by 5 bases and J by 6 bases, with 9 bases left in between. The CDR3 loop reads CATSVREAGELFF. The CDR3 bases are TGTGCCACCAGTGTAAGAGAGGCCGGGGAGCTGTTTTTT.

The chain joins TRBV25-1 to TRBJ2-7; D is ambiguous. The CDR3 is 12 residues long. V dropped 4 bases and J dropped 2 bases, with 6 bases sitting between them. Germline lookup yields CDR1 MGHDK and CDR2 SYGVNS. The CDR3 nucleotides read TGTGCCAGCAGTGTATCAGCCTACGAGCAGTACTTC. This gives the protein CASSVSAYEQYF.

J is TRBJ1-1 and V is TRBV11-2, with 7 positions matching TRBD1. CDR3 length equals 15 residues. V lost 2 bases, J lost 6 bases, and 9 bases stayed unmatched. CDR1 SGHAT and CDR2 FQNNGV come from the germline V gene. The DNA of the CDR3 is TGTGCCAGCAGCTTATATAAGGGGGCGGGCTCTGAAGCTTTCTTT. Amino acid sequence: CASSLYKGAGSEAFF.

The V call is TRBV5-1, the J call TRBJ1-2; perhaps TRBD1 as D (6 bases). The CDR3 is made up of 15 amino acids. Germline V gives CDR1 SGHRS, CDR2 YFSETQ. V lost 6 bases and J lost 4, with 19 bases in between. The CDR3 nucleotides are TGCGCCAGCAACAGGGATACGGCCCAAGGCTATGGCTACACCTTC. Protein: CASNRDTAQGYGYTF.

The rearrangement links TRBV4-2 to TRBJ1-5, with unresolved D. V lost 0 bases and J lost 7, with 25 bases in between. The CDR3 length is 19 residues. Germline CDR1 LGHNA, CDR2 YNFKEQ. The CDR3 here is CASSQDPQSAKSTGQPQHF. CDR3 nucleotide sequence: TGTGCCAGCAGCCAAGACCCGCAGTCCGCCAAGAGTACGGGGCAGCCCCAGCATTTT.